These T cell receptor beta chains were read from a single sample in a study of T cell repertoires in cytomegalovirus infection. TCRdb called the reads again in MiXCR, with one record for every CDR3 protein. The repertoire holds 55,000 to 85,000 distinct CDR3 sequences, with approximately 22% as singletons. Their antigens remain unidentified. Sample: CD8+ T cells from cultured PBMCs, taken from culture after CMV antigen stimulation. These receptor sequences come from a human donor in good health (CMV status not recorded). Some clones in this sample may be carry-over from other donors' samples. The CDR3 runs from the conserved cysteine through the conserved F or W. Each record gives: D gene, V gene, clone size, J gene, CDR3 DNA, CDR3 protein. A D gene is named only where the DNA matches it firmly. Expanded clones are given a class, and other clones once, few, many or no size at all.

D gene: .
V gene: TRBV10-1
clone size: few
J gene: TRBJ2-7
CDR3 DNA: TGCGCCAGCAGTGAGTCTGGGGGGCTCGAGCAGTACTTC
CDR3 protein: CASSESGGLEQYF

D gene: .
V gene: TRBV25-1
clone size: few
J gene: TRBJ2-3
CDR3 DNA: TGTGCCAGCTGGGCAGATACGCAGTATTTT
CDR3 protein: CASWADTQYF

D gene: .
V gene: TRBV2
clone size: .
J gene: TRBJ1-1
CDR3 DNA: TGTGCCAGCCCTGATCCGTTGAACACTGAAGCTTTCTTT
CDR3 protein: CASPDPLNTEAFF

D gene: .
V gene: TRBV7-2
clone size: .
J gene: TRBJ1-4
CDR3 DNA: TGTGCCAGCAGGCACAGGGCAACTAATGAAAAACTGTTTTTT
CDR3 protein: CASRHRATNEKLFF

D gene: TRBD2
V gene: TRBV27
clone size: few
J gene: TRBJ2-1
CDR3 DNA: TGTGCCAGCAGTTCGGGACTAGCCTACAATGAGCAGTTCTTC
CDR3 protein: CASSSGLAYNEQFF

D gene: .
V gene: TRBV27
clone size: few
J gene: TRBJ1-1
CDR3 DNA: TGTGCCAGCAGTTTATCGAGGCAGCTTAACACTGAAGCTTTCTTT
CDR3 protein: CASSLSRQLNTEAFF

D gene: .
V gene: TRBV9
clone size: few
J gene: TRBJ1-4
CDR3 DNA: TGTGCCAGCAGCGTAGGAGGTACCCCTGAAAAACTGTTTTTT
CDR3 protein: CASSVGGTPEKLFF

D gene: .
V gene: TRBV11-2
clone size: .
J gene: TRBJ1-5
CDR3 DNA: TGTGCCAGCAGCTTAGCGGGGAATCGTCAGCCCCAGCATTTT
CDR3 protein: CASSLAGNRQPQHF

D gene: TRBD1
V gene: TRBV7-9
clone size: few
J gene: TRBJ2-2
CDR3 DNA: TGTGCCAGCAGCACCGGGGACAGGGAAGCCGGGGAGCTGTTTTTT
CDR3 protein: CASSTGDREAGELFF

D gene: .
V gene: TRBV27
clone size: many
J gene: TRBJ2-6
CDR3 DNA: TGTGCCAGCAGTCCCTATGTTTTAGACACGCTGTCTTTCTCTGGGGCCAACGTCCTGACTTTC
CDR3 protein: CASSPYVLDTLSFSGANVLTF

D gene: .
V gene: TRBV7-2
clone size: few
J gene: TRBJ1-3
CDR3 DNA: TGTGCCAGCAGCCTGCTGAGCGGGGCAACTGGAAACACCATATATTTT
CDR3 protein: CASSLLSGATGNTIYF

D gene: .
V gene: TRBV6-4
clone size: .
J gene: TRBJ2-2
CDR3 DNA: TGTGCCAGCACCCCCCACACCGGGGAGCTGTTTTTT
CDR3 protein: CASTPHTGELFF

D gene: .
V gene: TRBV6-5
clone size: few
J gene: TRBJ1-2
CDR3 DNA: TGTGCCAGCAGTCTGACGGACTTAGGCGGCTACACCTTC
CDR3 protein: CASSLTDLGGYTF

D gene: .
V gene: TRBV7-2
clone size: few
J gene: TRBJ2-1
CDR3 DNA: TGTGCCAGCAGCTTGCTAGCTTACTCCTACAATGAGCAGTTCTTC
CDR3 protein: CASSLLAYSYNEQFF

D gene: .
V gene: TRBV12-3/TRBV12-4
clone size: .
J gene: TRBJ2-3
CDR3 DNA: TGTGCCAGCAGGGCAGGACGAACGCGCCTAGATACGCAGTATTTT
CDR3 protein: CASRAGRTRLDTQYF

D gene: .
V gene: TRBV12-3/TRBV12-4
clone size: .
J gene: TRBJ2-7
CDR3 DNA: TGTGCCAGCAGTTTAGCCGGGGAGCAGTACTTC
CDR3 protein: CASSLAGEQYF

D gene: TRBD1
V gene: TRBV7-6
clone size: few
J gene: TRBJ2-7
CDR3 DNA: TGTGCCAGCAGCCCACGCGATCAGGGGGCGGGATCCTACGAGCAGTACTTC
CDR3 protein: CASSPRDQGAGSYEQYF

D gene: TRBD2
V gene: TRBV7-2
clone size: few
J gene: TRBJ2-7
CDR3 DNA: TGTGCCAGCAGCCCAGATGGGACTAGCGGGGCCTACGAGCAGTACTTC
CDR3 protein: CASSPDGTSGAYEQYF

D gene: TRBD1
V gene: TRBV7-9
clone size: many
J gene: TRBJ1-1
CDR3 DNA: TGTGCCAGCAGCTCCGTCGAGGACAGGGACGGTGAAGCTTTCTTT
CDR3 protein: CASSSVEDRDGEAFF

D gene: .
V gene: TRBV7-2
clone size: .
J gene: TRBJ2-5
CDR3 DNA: TGTGCCAGCAGCTTAGGGGTCCTACAAGAGACCCAGTACTTC
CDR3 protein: CASSLGVLQETQYF

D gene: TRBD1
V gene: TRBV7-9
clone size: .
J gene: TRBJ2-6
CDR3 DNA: TGTGCCAGCAGCCCCCGGGACAGGGCATCTGGGGCCAACGTCCTGACTTTC
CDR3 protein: CASSPRDRASGANVLTF

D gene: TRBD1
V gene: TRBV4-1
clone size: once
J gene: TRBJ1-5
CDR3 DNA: TGCGCCAGCAGCCACGACGGACAGGCGAGCAATCAGCCCCAGCATTTT
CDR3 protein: CASSHDGQASNQPQHF

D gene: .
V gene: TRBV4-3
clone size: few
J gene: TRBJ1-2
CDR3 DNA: TGCGCCAGCAGGGGTAGATTAACTAATAACTATGGCTACACCTTC
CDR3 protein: CASRGRLTNNYGYTF

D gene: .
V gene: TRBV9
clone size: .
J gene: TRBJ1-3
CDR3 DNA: TGTGCCAGCAGCCCCTATCGGGGGGGTTCTGGAAACACCATATATTTT
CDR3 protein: CASSPYRGGSGNTIYF

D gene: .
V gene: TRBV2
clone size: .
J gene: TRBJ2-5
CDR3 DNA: TGTGCCAGCAGTGCAACCCCGGACTCCTGGGGGGAGACCCAGTACTTC
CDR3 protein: CASSATPDSWGETQYF

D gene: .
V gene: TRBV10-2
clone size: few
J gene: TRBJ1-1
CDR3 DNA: TGCGCCATTGAGGAGGGACTGAACACTGAAGCTTTCTTT
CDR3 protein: CAIEEGLNTEAFF

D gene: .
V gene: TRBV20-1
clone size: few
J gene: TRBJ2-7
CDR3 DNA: TGCATTGCTAGAGGGCCCAAGGCCTACGAGCAGTACTTC
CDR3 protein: CIARGPKAYEQYF

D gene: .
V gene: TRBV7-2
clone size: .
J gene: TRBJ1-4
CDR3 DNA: TGTGCCAGCAGCTTAGGACATGCAACTAATGAAAAACTGTTTTTT
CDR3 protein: CASSLGHATNEKLFF

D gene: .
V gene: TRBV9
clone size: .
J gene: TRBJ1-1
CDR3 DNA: TGTGCCAGCGGTCGGCCCCAAGGGGCGAACACTGAAGCTTTCTTT
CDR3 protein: CASGRPQGANTEAFF

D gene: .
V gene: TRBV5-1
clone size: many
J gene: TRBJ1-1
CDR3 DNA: TGCGCCAGCAGCTTGGCCGACAGTGAAGCTTTCTTT
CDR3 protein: CASSLADSEAFF

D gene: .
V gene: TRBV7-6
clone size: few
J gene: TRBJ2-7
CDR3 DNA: TGTGCCAGCAGCTCCCGGACCGGGTTTTCCTACGAGCAGTACTTC
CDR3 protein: CASSSRTGFSYEQYF

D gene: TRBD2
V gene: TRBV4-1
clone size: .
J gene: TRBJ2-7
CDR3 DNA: TGCGCCAGCAGCCACACGGAAAGCGGGGGGTCCTACGAGCAGTACTTC
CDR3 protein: CASSHTESGGSYEQYF

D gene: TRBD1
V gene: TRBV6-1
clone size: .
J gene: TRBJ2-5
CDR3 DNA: TGTGCCAGCAGTACGGGGACAGTTGAGACCCAGTACTTC
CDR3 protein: CASSTGTVETQYF

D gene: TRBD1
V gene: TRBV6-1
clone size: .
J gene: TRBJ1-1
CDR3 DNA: TGTGCCAGCACCTTGCACAGGGGTCGGGACACTGAAGCTTTCTTT
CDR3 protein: CASTLHRGRDTEAFF

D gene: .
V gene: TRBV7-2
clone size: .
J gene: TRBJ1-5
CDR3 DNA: TGTGCCAGCAGCTTAGAAACAGGGAAGAGTCAGCCCCAGCATTTT
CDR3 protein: CASSLETGKSQPQHF

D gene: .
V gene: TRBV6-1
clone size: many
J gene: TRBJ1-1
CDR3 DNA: TGTGCCAGCAAGGGGGGCATCGGGAACACTGAAGCTTTCTTT
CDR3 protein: CASKGGIGNTEAFF

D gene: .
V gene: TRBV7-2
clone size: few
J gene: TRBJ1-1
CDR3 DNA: TGTGCCAGCAGTCGACCGTCCATGAACACTGAAGCTTTCTTT
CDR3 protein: CASSRPSMNTEAFF

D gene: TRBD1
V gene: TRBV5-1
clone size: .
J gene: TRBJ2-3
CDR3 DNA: TGCGCCAGCAGCTTGGGGGGACAGGGGCCAGATACGCAGTATTTT
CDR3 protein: CASSLGGQGPDTQYF